The clone carrying this T cell receptor beta chain was recorded a few times. This sample is drawn from a study of regulatory T cells in long-lasting Graves disease. The CDR3 is 14 amino acids. Germline V gives CDR1 MGHRA, CDR2 YSYEKL. V lost 4 bases to trimming and J lost 2 bases, with 9 bases between them. The TCR beta library used iRepertoire HTBI primers with Arm-PCR amplification of CDR3. MiXCR, applied by TCRdb to the multiplex PCR reads, yields one record per CDR3 protein. This sample carries about 350,000 distinct CDR3 sequences, around 17% of them seen once, and the ten largest clones take less than 35%. Time point in this sample: newly diagnosed GD, antithyroid drugs for less than 3 months. The TCR library used RNA extracted from PBMCs. The same specimen was also included in a second study, on T cells in Graves' hyperthyroidism and ophthalmopathy. That paper notes: Most thyroid clonotypes with frequency above 0.001 were detected in blood.

V gene TRBV4-1 combines with J gene TRBJ1-5; D is possibly TRBD1 (6 bases). The input for sequencing was peripheral blood mononuclear cells (PBMCs), taken at new diagnosis, from a patient treated with antithyroid drugs. This receptor was identified in a man aged 35-49 years with Graves disease. The CDR3, as DNA: TGCGCCAGCAGCCCTTGGGGGCGCAATCAGCCCCAGCATTTT. It is translated as CASSPWGRNQPQHF.